This T cell receptor (beta chain) was observed in a study of shared clonotypes between healthy human individuals. Whole-study context: Sampling drew on donors who were a couple of women and three men aged 18 to 49.

This table comes from immunoSEQ multiplex PCR, and its TCRdb copy is limited to in-frame clones, with some not included. The table has about 640,000 clones, less than 80% seen once. Germline assignment: CDR1 MNHEY and CDR2 SVGAGI. This CDR3 is 15 amino acids long. Study-wide results and caveats: Only a few donors were included, so the genetic and exposure-history diversity represented was limited. Large depth notwithstanding, sorted-subset sequencing proved incomplete by rarefaction.

Comment on this clone: Its specificity is not known.

The TCR sequence derives from a woman aged 30 to 39 in good health. Sequenced input: memory CD4+ T cells sorted from blood. Subset denoted: CD45RA-negative fraction. The chain couples TRBV6-5 to TRBJ2-1; 14 bases are shared with TRBD2. The chain's CDR3 is CATVVTSGRASEQFF. The DNA of the CDR3 is TGTGCAACGGTGGTGACTAGCGGGAGGGCGAGTGAGCAGTTCTTC.